The sample holds a few counts of the clone carrying this T cell receptor beta chain. No antigen is known for it. TCRdb re-called the 5' RACE reads with MiXCR, one entry per CDR3 protein. The sample yields just over 350,000 distinct CDR3 sequences, approximately 22% seen once. This sample was taken from a study of CD8 T cells in ankylosing spondylitis. Points from the study as a whole: A TCR beta motif made of several highly homologous variants seemed typical of ankylosing spondylitis blood. Disease-linked clones reportedly concentrated significantly in matched ankylosing spondylitis synovial fluid.

The CDR3 has 16 amino acids. Trimming cost V 2 bases and J 2 bases, with 16 bases left between them. Germline CDR1 is SNHLY and CDR2 is FYNNEI. Sequencing was performed on blood, either unsorted or a sorted T cell fraction (not recorded which). The gene calls are TRBV2 and TRBJ2-7; TRBD2 is a possible D gene (5 bases). The TCR comes from a male donor with ankylosing spondylitis or in good health (not recorded which). CDR3 in amino acids: CASSEPPVSSAYEQYF. CDR3 sequence (DNA): TGTGCCAGCAGTGAACCCCCCGTTAGTAGCGCCTACGAGCAGTACTTC. Looking up the rest from reference TRBV2 and TRBJ2-7 gives the full variable domain: EPEVTQTPSHQVTQMGQEVILRCVPISNHLYFYWYRQILGQKVEFLVSFYNNEISEKSEIFDDQFSVERPDGSNFTLKIRSTKLEDSAMYFCASSEPPVSSAYEQYFGPGTRLTVT.